Shown below are 17 T cell receptor beta chains from a single sample sequenced in a study of cytomegalovirus exposure and HLA in healthy donors. The PCR contained 60 Vbeta and 13 Jbeta primers. Measured with immunoSEQ multiplex PCR; TCRdb has only the in-frame clones, and not every one. The table shows under 150,000 clones, with roughly 78% occurring only once. Sequenced sample: PBMCs. Source of these receptors: a man in his forties or fifties in good health and CMV-seropositive.

CDR3 nucleotide sequence: TGTGCCAGCAGCTTAGGGGGGGGACCCTACAATGAGCAGTTCTTC. Translating gives CASSLGGGPYNEQFF. The J gene is TRBJ2-1, the V gene TRBV13, with D perhaps TRBD2 (6 bases). Trimming left V 0 bases short and J 2 bases short, with 8 bases between. This CDR3 comprises 15 residues. From germline, CDR1 is PRHDT and CDR2 FYEKMQ (reference sequence).

The V and J genes are TRBV7-9 and TRBJ1-2; no clear D. Germline-derived CDR1 and CDR2 are SEHNR and FQNEAQ (reference sequence). V dropped 4 bases and J dropped 8 bases, with 11 bases sitting between them. The CDR3 is 12 residues long. CDR3 DNA: TGTGCCAGCAGCTCCTCCGGGGAAGGCTACACCTTC. It yields the protein CASSSSGEGYTF.

This clone was seen more than once but under ten times. V is TRBV5-8 and J is TRBJ2-3; TRBD1 might be the D (6 bases). The V gene lost 4 bases and the J gene lost 2 bases, with 17 bases spanning the gap. The CDR3 loop spans 16 amino acids. Germline CDR1 SGHTS, CDR2 YDEGEE. The DNA for the CDR3 is TGTGCCAGCAGCCGCGACAGGACTTTGAACACAGATACGCAGTATTTT. It yields the protein CASSRDRTLNTDTQYF.

The rearrangement links TRBV7-2 to TRBJ2-1, with a tentative D call TRBD2 (6 bases). The V and J ends lost 3 bases and 0 bases respectively, with 9 bases between them. Germline V gene sequence: CDR1 SGHTA, CDR2 FQGNSA. This CDR3 has 15 residues. CDR3 loop: CASSFDGSSYNEQFF. In nucleotides, the CDR3 is TGTGCCAGCAGCTTCGACGGGAGCTCCTACAATGAGCAGTTCTTC.

The J gene is TRBJ2-2, the V gene TRBV7-6, with D uncertain. Trimming removed 2 bases at V and 8 bases at J, with 6 bases between. In germline, CDR1 is SGHVS, CDR2 FNYEAQ. The length of the CDR3 is 12 residues. The CDR3 region is CASSLMLGELFF. The CDR3 DNA follows: TGTGCCAGCAGCTTAATGCTAGGGGAGCTGTTTTTT.

The chain combines TRBV4-1 with TRBJ2-2; possibly TRBD1 for D (5 bases). The CDR3 loop spans 14 amino acids. Germline lookup yields CDR1 MGHRA and CDR2 YSYEKL. Trimming removed 2 bases from V and 3 bases from J, with 7 bases in between. The CDR3 loop reads CASSQQGHTGELFF. For the CDR3, the DNA is TGCGCCAGCAGCCAACAGGGTCACACCGGGGAGCTGTTTTTT.

The rearrangement joins TRBV19 to TRBJ2-1; D not certain. V was trimmed by 6 bases and J by 0 bases, leaving 12 bases between them. The germline V gene encodes CDR1 LNHDA and CDR2 SQIVND (reference sequence). The CDR3 is made up of 15 amino acids. CDR3 protein: CASSPFSISYNEQFF. Here the CDR3 DNA reads TGTGCCAGTAGCCCCTTTAGCATCTCCTACAATGAGCAGTTCTTC.

This chain uses TRBV7-2 with TRBJ1-5; the D is unclear. V was clipped by 1 base and J by 4 bases, with 8 bases between them. CDR1 SGHTA and CDR2 FQGNSA come from the germline V gene. CDR3 length: 14 residues. Here the CDR3 DNA reads TGTGCCAGCAGCTTAGGTTGGCATAATCAGCCCCAGCATTTT. Its protein is CASSLGWHNQPQHF.

The chain employs TRBV5-5 and TRBJ1-6; D is unclear. The germline V and J ends were trimmed by 0 bases and 0 bases, with 7 bases remaining between them. The CDR3 has 16 amino acids. Germline lookup yields CDR1 SGHKS and CDR2 YYEKEE (reference sequence). CDR3 sequence reads: CASSLVLSSYNSPLHF. Written as DNA, the CDR3 is TGTGCCAGCAGCTTGGTTTTGAGCTCCTATAATTCACCCCTCCACTTT.

In nucleotides, the CDR3 is TGTGCCAGCAGCCACGAGGGGGCGAACTATGGCTACACCTTC. It is translated as CASSHEGANYGYTF. This rearrangement joins TRBV7-9 to TRBJ1-2, with 7 bases lining up with TRBD1. Germline V gene lookup returns CDR1 SEHNR and CDR2 FQNEAQ (reference sequence). Trimming removed 5 bases from V and 2 bases from J; junction bases left unmatched: 5. The CDR3 spans 14 residues.

CDR3 region: CASSSGQGPKGPQHF. Here the CDR3 DNA reads TGTGCCAGCAGTAGTGGACAGGGCCCTAAGGGGCCCCAGCATTTT. J is TRBJ1-5 and V is TRBV6-1, with 8 bases identical to TRBD1. V was pared by 5 bases and J by 9 bases, with 12 bases of the junction left unmatched. The CDR3 extends over 15 amino acids. Germline V CDR1 and CDR2: MNHNS, SASEGT.

The chain links TRBV28 to TRBJ2-3; 9 bases align to TRBD2. The CDR3 sequence is 15 residues long. J gave up 10 bases and V 6 bases, and 14 bases lay outside the gene matches. Germline CDR1 reads MDHEN; CDR2 reads SYDVKM. CDR3 sequence reads: CASSFSGSPPAAQYF. The CDR3 coding sequence is TGTGCCAGCAGCTTTAGCGGGAGTCCCCCTGCGGCGCAGTATTTT.

This clone was seen a handful of times. Germline is not matched at one junction end, which may reflect a read error. This chain uses TRBV7-7 with TRBJ2-7; 8 bases agree with TRBD1. Germline V gives CDR1 SSHAT, CDR2 FNYEAQ (reference sequence). The CDR3 covers 13 residues. The CDR3 sequence is CASSKGQAYEQYF. For the CDR3, the DNA is TGTGCTAGCAGCAAGGGACAGGCCTACGAGCAGTACTTC.

The chain is built from TRBV5-1 and TRBJ1-6; the D is unclear. Germline V gives CDR1 SGHRS, CDR2 YFSETQ. Trimming removed 3 bases at V and 5 bases at J, with 9 bases between. This CDR3 contains 14 residues. CDR3 DNA sequence: TGCGCCAGCAGCTCCAGCGGAGATAATTCACCCCTCCACTTT. It is translated as CASSSSGDNSPLHF.

The chain joins TRBV5-1 to TRBJ2-7, with unresolved D. V gave up 0 bases and J gave up 6 bases, with 7 bases separating them. The CDR3 has 12 amino acids. CDR1 is SGHRS, CDR2 YFSETQ, per germline. The CDR3 region is CASSLAQSEQYF. Written as DNA, the CDR3 is TGCGCCAGCAGCTTGGCTCAGTCCGAGCAGTACTTC. The variable domain in full, completed from reference TRBV5-1 and TRBJ2-7, reads KAGVTQTPRYLIKTRGQQVTLSCSPISGHRSVSWYQQTPGQGLQFLFEYFSETQRNKGNFPGRFSGRQFSNSRSEMNVSTLELGDSALYLCASSLAQSEQYFGPGTRLTVT.

The gene calls are TRBV10-2 and TRBJ1-2; D is perhaps TRBD1 (5 bases). Germline CDR1 WSHSY, CDR2 SAAADI. The CDR3 consists of 18 residues. Trimming shortened V by 2 bases and J by 4 bases, and 23 bases separated the two germline ends. The CDR3 here is CASSERSTARERGYGYTF. The CDR3 nucleotides read TGCGCCAGCAGTGAGAGATCGACAGCTCGGGAGAGGGGCTATGGCTACACCTTC.

The chain combines TRBV10-3 with TRBJ2-1; 14 bases align to TRBD2. With 5 bases clipped from V and 10 bases from J, the junction kept 7 bases outside the gene matches. The CDR3 is made up of 15 amino acids. CDR1 is ENHRY and CDR2 is SYGVKD in the germline V gene. The CDR3: CAISTTSGGGEEQFF. The DNA of the CDR3 is TGTGCCATCAGTACGACTAGCGGGGGGGGTGAGGAGCAGTTCTTC.